These T cell receptor beta chains were read from a single sample in a study of T cell responses to AZD1222 COVID-19 vaccine. Some clones are missing from TCRdb's copy, which holds only in-frame ones; the method was immunoSEQ multiplex PCR. The sample includes 99,000 or so clones, about 89% of them seen just once. Sequencing was performed on peripheral blood, taken 28 days after the second dose of the MenACWY control vaccine. Receptor source: an adult who received the MenACWY meningococcal vaccine as a control. Each CDR3 is given with its conserved first and last residue. Fields, in order: D gene, V gene, clone size, J gene, CDR3 protein, CDR3 DNA. D genes are given only for firm matches. The listing skips clone size in some rows; elsewhere it reads once, few, many or a size class.

>NA|TRBV19|NA|TRBJ1-4
CASTPDTGLNEKLFF
TGTGCCAGTACTCCCGACACCGGGCTTAATGAAAAACTGTTTTTT
>NA|TRBV20-1|NA|TRBJ1-2
CSASSRNIYGYTF
TGCAGTGCTAGTAGCCGTAATATTTATGGCTACACCTTC
>NA|TRBV7-2|NA|TRBJ2-7
CASKGTLASYEQYF
TGTGCCAGCAAGGGGACACTCGCCTCCTACGAGCAGTACTTC
>NA|TRBV19|NA|TRBJ1-1
CASSIAGFSEAFF
TGTGCCAGTAGTATAGCAGGGTTTAGTGAAGCTTTCTTT
>NA|TRBV7-9|NA|TRBJ2-3
CASSPSIRGAADTQYF
TGTGCCAGCAGCCCGTCAATAAGGGGAGCCGCAGATACGCAGTATTTT
>NA|TRBV6-5|NA|TRBJ1-5
CASNKPGESNQPQHF
TGTGCCAGCAATAAACCTGGGGAAAGCAATCAGCCCCAGCATTTT
>TRBD2|TRBV11-2|NA|TRBJ2-5
CASSLVWLAGGQETQYF
TGTGCCAGCAGCTTAGTGTGGCTAGCGGGGGGTCAAGAGACCCAGTACTTC
>TRBD2|TRBV6-2/TRBV6-3|NA|TRBJ2-5
CASSSPLGLAGGREETQYF
TGTGCCAGCAGTTCCCCCCTGGGACTAGCGGGGGGCCGGGAGGAGACCCAGTACTTC
>NA|TRBV5-4|NA|TRBJ2-1
CASSLGGGIHNEQFF
TGTGCCAGCAGCTTAGGGGGGGGGATCCACAATGAGCAGTTCTTC
>NA|TRBV5-6|NA|TRBJ1-1
CASSGSATEAFF
TGTGCCAGCAGCGGATCGGCTACTGAAGCTTTCTTT
>TRBD1|TRBV10-3|NA|TRBJ2-5
CAISESGQGRRETQYF
TGTGCCATCAGTGAGTCCGGACAGGGGAGAAGGGAGACCCAGTACTTC
>NA|TRBV9|NA|TRBJ1-1
CASSEGRVWGTNTEAFF
TGTGCCAGCAGCGAGGGCCGAGTGTGGGGTACGAACACTGAAGCTTTCTTT
>NA|TRBV7-3|NA|TRBJ2-7
CASSLRSASLPYEQYF
TGTGCCAGCAGCTTAAGGTCCGCTTCTTTGCCCTACGAGCAGTACTTC
>TRBD1|TRBV6-2/TRBV6-3|NA|TRBJ1-5
CASSWDRGMSNQPQHF
TGTGCCAGCAGTTGGGACAGGGGTATGAGCAATCAGCCCCAGCATTTT
>TRBD2|TRBV7-6|NA|TRBJ2-1
CASSLLAGPANNEQFF
TGTGCCAGCAGCTTACTAGCGGGCCCGGCCAACAATGAGCAGTTCTTC
>NA|TRBV4-1|NA|TRBJ2-5
CASSQVAVGTRQETQYF
TGCGCCAGCAGCCAAGTTGCAGTCGGTACCCGACAAGAGACCCAGTACTTC
>TRBD1|TRBV15|NA|TRBJ1-4
CATRAGGDEKLFF
TGTGCCACCAGAGCAGGGGGGGATGAAAAACTGTTTTTT
>NA|TRBV12-3/TRBV12-4|few|TRBJ1-6
CASSPGLSPLHF
TGTGCCAGCAGCCCCGGACTATCACCCCTCCACTTT
>NA|TRBV4-1|once|TRBJ1-4
CASSHPPDLELFF
TGCGCCAGCAGCCACCCCCCGGACCTGGAACTGTTTTTT
>TRBD2|TRBV27|NA|TRBJ2-1
CATTGGATRGYNEQFF
TGTGCCACCACGGGGGGAGCGACGCGGGGTTACAATGAGCAGTTCTTC